A selection of T cell receptor beta chains follows, all from one sample in a study of OX40 agonist ivuxolimab in advanced cancers. Measured with immunoSEQ multiplex PCR; TCRdb has only the in-frame clones, and not every one. Found here are approximately 68,000 clones, less than 95% of them singletons; the top ten hold about 0.95%. This specimen was CD4+ or CD8+ T cells sorted from blood, taken in a trial of the OX40 agonist ivuxolimab. The receptors were sampled from an adult with an advanced solid tumor such as melanoma, head and neck, liver or kidney cancer. Each CDR3 is given with its conserved first and last residue. The D gene is left open where the match is weak. Size values are once, few and many counts, or a class for expanded clones, and some rows have none.

D gene,clone size,V gene,J gene,CDR3 DNA,CDR3 protein
.,.,TRBV9,TRBJ2-5,TGTGCCAGCAGCGTAGGGGGGGCCGGTGAGACCCAGTACTTC,CASSVGGAGETQYF
.,.,TRBV10-3,TRBJ1-6,TGTGCCATCTCTGATACCGGGACTTCCTCGTCACCCCTCCACTTT,CAISDTGTSSSPLHF
.,.,TRBV4-2,TRBJ2-6,TGTGCCAGCAGCCTCTCGGGGGTACCTAGCTCTGGGGCCAACGTCCTGACTTTC,CASSLSGVPSSGANVLTF
.,.,TRBV6-6,TRBJ1-2,TGTGCCAGCAGCACCGACAGGAAGAATGGCTACACCTTC,CASSTDRKNGYTF
.,.,TRBV5-1,TRBJ2-2,TGCGCCAGCAGCTTGAACACCGGGGAGCTGTTTTTT,CASSLNTGELFF
TRBD2,.,TRBV7-7,TRBJ2-1,TGTGCTAGCAGCTTGGGGACTAGCGGGAGTCGGGATGAGCAGTTCTTC,CASSLGTSGSRDEQFF
.,.,TRBV7-3,TRBJ1-1,TGTGCCAGCAGCTTAATGGGACCCCCGAACACTGAAGCTTTCTTT,CASSLMGPPNTEAFF
.,.,TRBV11-1,TRBJ2-1,TGTGCCAGCAGCTTGGGCTACTCGAATGAGCAGTTCTTC,CASSLGYSNEQFF
.,once,TRBV10-3,TRBJ2-7,TGTGCCATCAGTGAGGTCAGCTACGAGCAGTACTTC,CAISEVSYEQYF
TRBD1,.,TRBV11-1,TRBJ2-2,TGTGCCAGCAGCCAAATCCCGGGACAGATCACCGGGGAGCTGTTTTTT,CASSQIPGQITGELFF
TRBD1,.,TRBV27,TRBJ1-5,TGTGCCAGCAGTTCGGGACAGCGGGGGGGATATAGCAATCAGCCCCAGCATTTT,CASSSGQRGGYSNQPQHF
.,.,TRBV7-9,TRBJ2-4,TGTGCCAGCAGCCCTGGAGGCGGACACAAGCGAGGCATTCAGTACTTC,CASSPGGGHKRGIQYF
.,.,TRBV9,TRBJ1-2,TGTGCCAGCAGAGCAGGGGACCTCAGCTATGGCTACACCTTC,CASRAGDLSYGYTF
.,.,TRBV9,TRBJ2-3,TGTGCCAGCAGCGTAGGGGGGGCGAGCACAGATACGCAGTATTTT,CASSVGGASTDTQYF
.,.,TRBV14,TRBJ2-1,TGTGCCAGCAGCCAAGATCTTTGGAACGGGGGCTACAATGAGCAGTTCTTC,CASSQDLWNGGYNEQFF
.,.,TRBV11-2,TRBJ2-4,TGTGCCAGCAGCTCCTCACAACTAGCCAAAAACATTCAGTACTTC,CASSSSQLAKNIQYF
TRBD1,.,TRBV7-2,TRBJ2-3,TGTGCCAGCAGCCCATGGACAGGAGCTAGCACAGATACGCAGTATTTT,CASSPWTGASTDTQYF